This T cell receptor (beta chain) was observed in a study of shared clonotypes between healthy human individuals (dated by TCRdb to the early 2020s). Background on the whole study: The cohort included a few men and a couple of women between 18 and 49 years of age. Per donor, leukapheresis produced somewhere between about 0.8 and 9 billion PBMCs. For each donor, three plates each were used for CD4 naive and CD4 memory, two plates were used for CD8 naive, and one plate was used for CD8 memory. Blood TCR repertoires of about five healthy adults were deeply sequenced to estimate repertoire size and the extent of clonotype sharing between individuals. Libraries were prepared and TCR repertoires were sequenced by different laboratories using diverse techniques, in order to increase sequencing depth and limit assay-specific biases.

Including cysteine and phenylalanine, the CDR3 has 17 amino acids. Here the CDR3 DNA is all that survives: 51 bases in frame from base 1. After removal of 1 base from V and 7 bases from J, the junction retains 14 bases not matched to a gene. Taken from the germline V gene (reference sequence), the CDR1 and CDR2 loops are LNHNV and YYDKDF. CD8 naive samples were obtained by positive selection for CCR7 among CD45RO-negative cells, yielding a CD45RA+CCR7+ population from which TemRA cells were excluded. The donors were healthy, HIV-negative adults who had no recently reported acute infections or vaccinations. Every donor was a Caucasian adult living in Nashville, Tennessee, USA. Blood was obtained by leukapheresis, after which PBMCs were separated by Ficoll-Histopaque density gradient centrifugation and cryopreserved in liquid nitrogen vapor phase. Purity and quantity of every magnetically sorted T cell population were checked by analytical flow cytometry. From each sorted fraction, genomic DNA was isolated and quantified by UV absorbance on a Nanodrop 2000c.

TCR CDR3 regions were amplified from genomic DNA by multiplex PCR using the deep immunoSEQ assay. Extracted genomic DNA from each cell subset was distributed evenly across all wells of several immunoSEQ 96-well plates, and each plate was treated as a replicate. Each replicate PCR for sorted subsets received approximately 220 ng genomic DNA, equal to about 29,000 T cell genomes. Purified libraries were quantified with a Qubit 3.0 fluorometer, sized on a Bioanalyzer 2100, and re-quantified with the KAPA Library Quantification kit. A separate single-read 150-cycle Illumina NextSeq 550 flow cell was used to sequence each immunoSEQ 96-well plate. Per the authors' processing: Because the immunoSEQ output held only junctional sequences and lacked quality scores, the filtering could not match the filtering applied to full-length reads. To assign V/J genes and CDR3, sequences were annotated using PyIR, a Python wrapper for IgBLAST v1.9, with IMGT germline references. Reads were filtered out if the reads had weak V/J assignments (E-value above 1e-6), no CDR3, stop codons, out-of-frame junctions, or ambiguous translated residues. V3J clonotypes were defined as sequences sharing an identical inferred V gene, J gene, and CDR3 amino acid sequence. Percentage overlap between repertoires was calculated by dividing the number of shared unique clonotypes by the size of the smaller repertoire. Three approaches were used to assess repertoire richness: RTK rarefaction, the Chao1 estimator, and Recon v2.1 estimates of unobserved clonotypes. Generation probabilities for all TCRbeta clonotypes obtained by the gDNA method from four donors were computed using OLGA. The source is immuneACCESS, and TCRdb retained only in-frame sequences with V and J called. Part of the clones is not carried over; for the studies checked, unresolved V genes explain less than half of this, and the remainder is unexplained. Clone size and the V and J calls come from that table; the DNA yielded D and trimming. The sample includes roughly 850,000 clones, with just over 95% observed a single time. The top ten clonotypes cover about 0.22% of the sample.

Overall study results and their limits: Sampling was restricted to blood, and TCR repertoires in tissues likely differ from the TCR repertoires found in blood. Naive subsets generally had larger estimated clonotype richness than memory subsets. Roughly 5.2% of naive CD4, 3% to 3.5% of naive CD8, around 2.3% of memory CD4, and 0.35% to 0.4% of memory CD8 clonotypes were shared across a few donors. Pairwise subsampling led to the expectation that sequencing depth would affect the degree of clonotype sharing among donors. Incomplete sequencing was indicated by rarefaction of sorted-subset datasets, despite the large sequencing depth. Higher generation probabilities were observed for clonotypes shared by all four sorted-subset donors than for non-shared clonotypes. Because the study included only a small number of donors, the genetic and exposure-history diversity represented was limited.

Worth noting for this clone: Its recognized antigen is unknown. There are no base qualities to consult, and no much larger clone falls within one base.

The receptor comes from a young man in good health. The sample was naive CD8+ T cells sorted from blood. The sample's cell subset or site, from its label and the paper: CD45RA+CCR7+. The rearranged chain carries TRBV15 and TRBJ2-5; TRBD2 matches 8 bases in the middle. The DNA is TGTGCCACCAGCAGAGCCCCCCCGGGGGGGCCCGCGGGGACCCAGTACTTC. It translates as CATSRAPPGGPAGTQYF.